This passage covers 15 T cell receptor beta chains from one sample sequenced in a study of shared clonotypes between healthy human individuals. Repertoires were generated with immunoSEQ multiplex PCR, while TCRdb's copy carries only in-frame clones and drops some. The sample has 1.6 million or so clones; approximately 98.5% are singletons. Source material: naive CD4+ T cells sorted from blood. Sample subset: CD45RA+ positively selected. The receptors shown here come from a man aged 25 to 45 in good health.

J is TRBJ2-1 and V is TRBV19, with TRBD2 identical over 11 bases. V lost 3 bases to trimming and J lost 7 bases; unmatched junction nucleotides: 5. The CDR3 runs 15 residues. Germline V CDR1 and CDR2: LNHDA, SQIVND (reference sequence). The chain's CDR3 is CASSIPSGRLNEQFF. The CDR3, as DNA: TGTGCCAGTAGTATCCCTAGCGGGAGGCTTAATGAGCAGTTCTTC.

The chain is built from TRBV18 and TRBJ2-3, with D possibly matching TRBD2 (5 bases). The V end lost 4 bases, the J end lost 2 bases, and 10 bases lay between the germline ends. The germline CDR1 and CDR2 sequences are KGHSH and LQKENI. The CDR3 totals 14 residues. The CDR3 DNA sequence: TGTGCCAGCTCACTCACCGGACTCACAGATACGCAGTATTTT. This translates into CASSLTGLTDTQYF.

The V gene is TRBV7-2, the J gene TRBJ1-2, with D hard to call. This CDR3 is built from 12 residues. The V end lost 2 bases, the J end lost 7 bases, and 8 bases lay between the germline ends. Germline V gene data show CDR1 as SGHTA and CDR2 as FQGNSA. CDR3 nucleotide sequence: TGTGCCAGCAGCTTAAATCTAGGTGGCTACACCTTC. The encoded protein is CASSLNLGGYTF. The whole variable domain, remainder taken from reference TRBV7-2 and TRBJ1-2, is GAGVSQSPSNKVTEKGKDVELRCDPISGHTALYWYRQSLGQGLEFLIYFQGNSAPDKSGLPSDRFSAERTGGSVSTLTIQRTQQEDSAVYLCASSLNLGGYTFGSGTRLTVV.

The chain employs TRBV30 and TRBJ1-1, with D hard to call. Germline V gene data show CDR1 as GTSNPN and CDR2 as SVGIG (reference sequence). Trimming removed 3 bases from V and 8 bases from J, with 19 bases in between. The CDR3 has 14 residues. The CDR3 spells CAWRGKGLLGEAFF. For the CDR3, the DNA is TGTGCCTGGAGAGGAAAAGGACTGCTGGGGGAAGCTTTCTTT. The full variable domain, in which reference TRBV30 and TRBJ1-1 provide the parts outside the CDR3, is SQTIHQWPATLVQPVGSPLSLECTVEGTSNPNLYWYRQAAGRGLQLLFYSVGIGQISSEVPQNLSASRPQDRQFILSSKKLLLSDSGFYLCAWRGKGLLGEAFFGQGTRLTVV.

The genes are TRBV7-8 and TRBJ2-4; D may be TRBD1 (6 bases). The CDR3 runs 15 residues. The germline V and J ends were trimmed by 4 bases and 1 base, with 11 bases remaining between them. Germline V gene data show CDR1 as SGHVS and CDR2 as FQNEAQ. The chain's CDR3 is CASSSPQGAKNIQYF. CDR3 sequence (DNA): TGTGCCAGCAGCTCGCCTCAGGGGGCCAAAAACATTCAGTACTTC.

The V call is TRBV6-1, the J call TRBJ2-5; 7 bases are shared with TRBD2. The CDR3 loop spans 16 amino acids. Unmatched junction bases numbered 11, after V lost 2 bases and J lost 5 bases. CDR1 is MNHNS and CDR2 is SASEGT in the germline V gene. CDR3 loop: CASSERGAGVYETQYF. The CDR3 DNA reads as TGTGCCAGCAGTGAAAGGGGCGCGGGAGTATATGAGACCCAGTACTTC.

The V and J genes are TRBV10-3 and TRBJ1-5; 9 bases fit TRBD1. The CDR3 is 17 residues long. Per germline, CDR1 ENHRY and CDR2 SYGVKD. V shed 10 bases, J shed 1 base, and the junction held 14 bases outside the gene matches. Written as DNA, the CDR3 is TGTGCCAGAGAGGGGACAGGGTGGGGTCTGAGCAATCAGCCCCAGCATTTT. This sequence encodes CAREGTGWGLSNQPQHF.

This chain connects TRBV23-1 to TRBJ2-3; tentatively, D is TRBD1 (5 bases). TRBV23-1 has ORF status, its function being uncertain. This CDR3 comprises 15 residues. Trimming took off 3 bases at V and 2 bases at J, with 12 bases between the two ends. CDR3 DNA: TGCGCCAGCAGTCACATGACAGAGACCACAGATACGCAGTATTTT. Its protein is CASSHMTETTDTQYF.

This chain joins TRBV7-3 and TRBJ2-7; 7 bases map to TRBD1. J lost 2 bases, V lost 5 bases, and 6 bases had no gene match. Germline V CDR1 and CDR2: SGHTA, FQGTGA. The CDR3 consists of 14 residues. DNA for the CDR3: TGTGCCAGCAGCGTCTTACAGGGGCCCTACGAGCAGTACTTC. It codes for CASSVLQGPYEQYF.

As DNA, the CDR3 is TGTGCCAGCAGCGTAGTAACTTCCCGGGACACTGAAGCTTTCTTT. Residues: CASSVVTSRDTEAFF. This chain joins TRBV9 and TRBJ1-1; D is undetermined. Germline V gene sequence: CDR1 SGDLS, CDR2 YYNGEE. Trimming shortened V by 0 bases and J by 3 bases, and 12 bases separated the two germline ends. The CDR3 totals 15 residues.

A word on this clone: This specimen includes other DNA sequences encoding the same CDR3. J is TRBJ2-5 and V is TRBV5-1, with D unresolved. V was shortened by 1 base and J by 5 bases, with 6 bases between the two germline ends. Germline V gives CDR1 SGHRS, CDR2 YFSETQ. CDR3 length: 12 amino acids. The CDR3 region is CASSLREETQYF. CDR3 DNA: TGCGCCAGCAGCTTGAGAGAGGAGACCCAGTACTTC. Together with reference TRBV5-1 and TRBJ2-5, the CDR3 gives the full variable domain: KAGVTQTPRYLIKTRGQQVTLSCSPISGHRSVSWYQQTPGQGLQFLFEYFSETQRNKGNFPGRFSGRQFSNSRSEMNVSTLELGDSALYLCASSLREETQYFGPGTRLLVL.

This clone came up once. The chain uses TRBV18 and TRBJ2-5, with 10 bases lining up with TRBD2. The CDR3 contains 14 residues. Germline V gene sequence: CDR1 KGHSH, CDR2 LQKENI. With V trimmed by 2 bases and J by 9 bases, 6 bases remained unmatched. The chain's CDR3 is CASSPSSGGAAQYF. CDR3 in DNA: TGTGCCAGCTCACCATCTAGCGGGGGAGCAGCCCAGTACTTC.

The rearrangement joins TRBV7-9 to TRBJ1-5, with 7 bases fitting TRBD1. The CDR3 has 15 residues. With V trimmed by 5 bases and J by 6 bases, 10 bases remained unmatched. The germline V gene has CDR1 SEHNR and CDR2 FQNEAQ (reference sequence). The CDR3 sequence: CASSNADRLGQPQHF. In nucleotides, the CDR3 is TGTGCCAGCAGCAACGCGGACAGGCTCGGTCAGCCCCAGCATTTT.

DNA of the CDR3: TGTGCCAGCAGCTGGGGCGGGACAGGGGCCTACGAGCAGTACTTC. Translation gives CASSWGGTGAYEQYF. The chain is built from TRBV7-2 and TRBJ2-7; 10 bases match TRBD1. Germline loops: CDR1 SGHTA, CDR2 FQGNSA. The junction had 5 bases not matched to a gene; V was cut back by 4 bases and J by 2 bases. The CDR3 totals 15 residues.

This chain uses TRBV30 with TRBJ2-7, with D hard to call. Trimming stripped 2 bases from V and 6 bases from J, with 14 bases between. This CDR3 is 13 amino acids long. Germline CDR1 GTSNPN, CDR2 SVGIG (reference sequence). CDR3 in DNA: TGTGCCTGGAGTTTCTACTCTCAGGCCGAGCAGTACTTC. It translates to CAWSFYSQAEQYF. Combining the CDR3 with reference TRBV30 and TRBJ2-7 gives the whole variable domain SQTIHQWPATLVQPVGSPLSLECTVEGTSNPNLYWYRQAAGRGLQLLFYSVGIGQISSEVPQNLSASRPQDRQFILSSKKLLLSDSGFYLCAWSFYSQAEQYFGPGTRLTVT.